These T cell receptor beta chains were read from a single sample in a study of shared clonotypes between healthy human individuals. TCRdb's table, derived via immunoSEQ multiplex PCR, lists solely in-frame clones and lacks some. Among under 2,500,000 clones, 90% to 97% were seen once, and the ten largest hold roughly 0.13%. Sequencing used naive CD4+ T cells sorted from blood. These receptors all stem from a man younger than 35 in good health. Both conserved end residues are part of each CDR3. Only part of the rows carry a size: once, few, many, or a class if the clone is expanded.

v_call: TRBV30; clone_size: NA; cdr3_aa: CAWSSQGLYGYTF
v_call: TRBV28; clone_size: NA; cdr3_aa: CASGGGSWNTGELFF
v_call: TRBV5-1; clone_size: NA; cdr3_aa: CASSLNSNQPQHF
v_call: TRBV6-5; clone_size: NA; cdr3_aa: CASSHVRAGELFF
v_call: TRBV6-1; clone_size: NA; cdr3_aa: CASSEMGGISSYEQYF
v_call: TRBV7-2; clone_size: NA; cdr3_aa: CASSLAWSTGEQFF
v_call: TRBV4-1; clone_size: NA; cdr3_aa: CASSQESRGGQDTQYF
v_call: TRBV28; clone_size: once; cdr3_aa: CASSSLGNQPQHF
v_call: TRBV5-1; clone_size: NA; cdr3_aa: CASSPSGDRDYEQYF
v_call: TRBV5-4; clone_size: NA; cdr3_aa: CASSLGGISGNTIYF
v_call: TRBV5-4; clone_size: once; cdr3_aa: CASSAGQGLTYEQYF
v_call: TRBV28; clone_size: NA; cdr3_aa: CASSTSGTDSYEQYF
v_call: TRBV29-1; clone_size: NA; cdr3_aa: CSGGAGGRTGELFF
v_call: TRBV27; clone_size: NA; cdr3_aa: CASSPKPDLAYTF
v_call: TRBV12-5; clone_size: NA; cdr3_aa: CASGLSRINEQYF
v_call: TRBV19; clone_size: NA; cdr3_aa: CASSEQGRIYSPLHF
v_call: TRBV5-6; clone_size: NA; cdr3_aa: CASSPGTGGQTQYF
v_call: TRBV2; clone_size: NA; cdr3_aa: CASSGQQGGSGNTIYF
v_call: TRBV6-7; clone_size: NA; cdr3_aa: CASTEMFANTGELFF
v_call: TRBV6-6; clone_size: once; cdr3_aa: CASIPLAGANEQFF
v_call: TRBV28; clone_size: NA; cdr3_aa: CASSRDRVNEKLFF
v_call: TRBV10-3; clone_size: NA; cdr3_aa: CAISGGTGVQPQHF
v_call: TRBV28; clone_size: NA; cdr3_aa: CASRLDRGSYNSPLHF
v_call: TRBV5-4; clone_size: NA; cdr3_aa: CASSPGTATSGYTF
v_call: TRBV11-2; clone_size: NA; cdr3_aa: CASSTRGSGELFF
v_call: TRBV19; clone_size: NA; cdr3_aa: CASSAIEAGNTIYF
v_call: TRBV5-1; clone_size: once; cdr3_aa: CASSLAVAGGQETQYF
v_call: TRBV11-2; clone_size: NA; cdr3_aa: CASSLPSPGEKLFF
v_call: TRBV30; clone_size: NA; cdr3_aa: CAWTGLGSPLHF
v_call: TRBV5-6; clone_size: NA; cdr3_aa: CASSWGGRLSSYNEQFF
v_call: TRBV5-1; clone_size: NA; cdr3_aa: CASSYGQGAYGYTF
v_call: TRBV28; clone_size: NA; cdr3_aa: CASSLWMGQPYGYTF
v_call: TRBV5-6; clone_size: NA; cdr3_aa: CASSPGRWNEQFF
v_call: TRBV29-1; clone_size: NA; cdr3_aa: CSAWEGKLFF
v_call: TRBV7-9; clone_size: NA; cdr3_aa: CASSLRAPYNEQFF
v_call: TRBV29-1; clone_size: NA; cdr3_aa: CSVDGGQEAFF
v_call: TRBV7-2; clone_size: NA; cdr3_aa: CASSSRRTSEQETQYF
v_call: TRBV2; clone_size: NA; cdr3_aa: CASRDMAINSPLHF
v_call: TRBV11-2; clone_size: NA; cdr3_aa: CASSWAGGSYEQYF
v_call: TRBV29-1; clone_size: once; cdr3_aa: CSGEQGPTEAFF
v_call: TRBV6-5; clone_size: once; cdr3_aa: CASSRGTVSTDTQYF
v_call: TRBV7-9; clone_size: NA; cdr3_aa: CASSSIGAGGAYGYTF
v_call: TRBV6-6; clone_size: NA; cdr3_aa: CASSYPRGGLKDEQFF
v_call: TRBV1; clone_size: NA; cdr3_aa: CTSSRLAGRQETQYF
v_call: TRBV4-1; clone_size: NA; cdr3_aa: CASSPGQINRGYTF
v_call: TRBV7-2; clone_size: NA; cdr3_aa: CASSSGWGYGTGELFF
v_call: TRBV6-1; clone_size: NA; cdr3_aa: CASTLGRINEKLFF
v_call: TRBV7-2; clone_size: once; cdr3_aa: CASSLMRGQPQHF
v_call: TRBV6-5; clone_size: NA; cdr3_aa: CATSLDRIYGYTF
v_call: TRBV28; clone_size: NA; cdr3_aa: CASSSPGGRTEAFF
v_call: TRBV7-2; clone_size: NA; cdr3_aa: CASSLTYEQYF
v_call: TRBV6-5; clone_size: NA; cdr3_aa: CASSPTSGSTDTQYF
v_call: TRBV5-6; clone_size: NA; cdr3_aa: CASSLYSGQGAVQPQHF